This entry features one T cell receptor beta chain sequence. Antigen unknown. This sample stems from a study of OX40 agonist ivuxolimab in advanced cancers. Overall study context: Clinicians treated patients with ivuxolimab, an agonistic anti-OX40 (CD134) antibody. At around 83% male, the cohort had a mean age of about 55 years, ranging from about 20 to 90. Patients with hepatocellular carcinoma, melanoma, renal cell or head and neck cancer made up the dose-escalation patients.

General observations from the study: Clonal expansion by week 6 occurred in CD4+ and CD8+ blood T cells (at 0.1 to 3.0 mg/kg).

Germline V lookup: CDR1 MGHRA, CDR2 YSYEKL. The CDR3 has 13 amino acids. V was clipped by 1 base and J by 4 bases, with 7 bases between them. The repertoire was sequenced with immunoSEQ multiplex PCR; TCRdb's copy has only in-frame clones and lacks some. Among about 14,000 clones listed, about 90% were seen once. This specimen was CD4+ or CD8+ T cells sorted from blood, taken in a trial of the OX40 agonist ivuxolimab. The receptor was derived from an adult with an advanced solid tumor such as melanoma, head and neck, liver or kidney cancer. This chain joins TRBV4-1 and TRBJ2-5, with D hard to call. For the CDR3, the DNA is TGCGCCAGCAGCCAAGGGCAGAGAGAGACCCAGTACTTC. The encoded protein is CASSQGQRETQYF.